The 30 T cell receptor beta chains below all came from one sample that was sequenced in a study of T cell responses to AZD1222 COVID-19 vaccine. TCRdb keeps only in-frame clones here, not all; method: immunoSEQ multiplex PCR. The sample yields roughly 100,000 clones, about 91% seen once. The material was peripheral blood, obtained 28 days after the second AZD1222 dose. These receptors all stem from an adult who received the AZD1222 COVID-19 vaccine.

The genes are TRBV12-3 or TRBV12-4 and TRBJ1-1, with D hard to call. The V and J ends lost 8 bases and 2 bases respectively, with 3 bases between them. The CDR3 totals 10 residues. The CDR3 DNA is TGTGCCAGCGGCAACACTGAAGCTTTCTTT. Protein product: CASGNTEAFF.

The rearrangement uses TRBV28 and TRBJ2-5, with D possibly matching TRBD1 (6 bases). The CDR3 length is 14 residues. Trimming took 5 bases from V and 5 from J, leaving 15 bases between them. Germline V gives CDR1 MDHEN, CDR2 SYDVKM. Here the CDR3 reads CASSPQGPEETQYF. The CDR3 DNA reads TGTGCCAGCAGTCCTCAGGGGCCGGAGGAGACCCAGTACTTC.

Ten or more counts support this clone. The rearrangement links TRBV2 to TRBJ1-2, with D possibly TRBD1 on 5 matching bases. V lost 7 bases and J 0 bases, leaving 12 bases between the germline ends. This CDR3 region has 14 residues. CDR1 and CDR2 (germline): SNHLY, FYNNEI. Written as DNA, the CDR3 is TGTGCCAGCACGGGGGACCCTCCTAACTATGGCTACACCTTC. The encoded protein is CASTGDPPNYGYTF.

This rearrangement joins TRBV9 to TRBJ1-2, with D maybe TRBD1 (5 bases). The V end lost 4 bases, the J end lost 8 bases, and 21 bases lay between the germline ends. CDR1 SGDLS and CDR2 YYNGEE come from the germline V gene. CDR3 length: 15 residues. The CDR3 coding sequence is TGTGCCAGCAGCCCAAAGGGACTCCACGATCACGGCTACACCTTC. Its protein is CASSPKGLHDHGYTF.

The CDR3 loop reads CASQGQQNEKLFF. CDR3 nucleotide sequence: TGTGCCAGCCAGGGACAGCAGAATGAAAAACTGTTTTTT. The chain combines TRBV24-1 with TRBJ1-4; 7 nucleotides line up with TRBD1. J was trimmed by 5 bases and V by 11 bases; bases with no gene match: 7. CDR3 length: 13 amino acids. Germline V gene sequence: CDR1 KGHDR, CDR2 SFDVKD.

This clone was seen a few times. The V and J genes are TRBV7-2 and TRBJ2-5, with 9 bases lining up with TRBD2. The CDR3 extends over 15 amino acids. The V gene's germline CDR1 is SGHTA and CDR2 FQGNSA. V lost 3 bases, J lost 5 bases, and 7 bases stayed unmatched. This chain's CDR3 is CASSFAREGRETQYF. Written as DNA, the CDR3 is TGTGCCAGCAGCTTTGCGCGGGAGGGCCGGGAGACCCAGTACTTC. The variable domain in full, completed from reference TRBV7-2 and TRBJ2-5, reads GAGVSQSPSNKVTEKGKDVELRCDPISGHTALYWYRQSLGQGLEFLIYFQGNSAPDKSGLPSDRFSAERTGGSVSTLTIQRTQQEDSAVYLCASSFAREGRETQYFGPGTRLLVL.

The chain carries TRBV2 and TRBJ1-6; perhaps TRBD1 as D (5 bases). Per germline, CDR1 SNHLY and CDR2 FYNNEI. This CDR3 has 15 amino acids. Trimming took 8 bases from V and 13 from J, leaving 24 bases between them. The CDR3 region is CASRSLRGGGDPLHF. The CDR3 nucleotides read TGTGCCAGCCGATCCCTGCGGGGGGGAGGGGATCCCCTCCACTTT.

The V and J genes are TRBV5-1 and TRBJ1-2; 7 bases are a match to TRBD1. The CDR3 has 14 amino acids. V lost 4 bases to trimming and J lost 3 bases; unmatched junction nucleotides: 6. Germline values: CDR1 SGHRS, CDR2 YFSETQ. CDR3 sequence reads: CASSIGQDYYGYTF. The CDR3, as DNA: TGCGCCAGCAGCATAGGACAGGATTACTATGGCTACACCTTC.

In its sample, this clone was seen a few times. The chain has TRBV7-2 and TRBJ1-4; D is ambiguous. This CDR3 is 12 amino acids long. Germline-derived CDR1 and CDR2 are SGHTA and FQGNSA. Trimming cost V 2 bases and J 8 bases, with 6 bases left between them. CDR3 in amino acids: CASSLHGEKLFF. In nucleotides, the CDR3 is TGTGCCAGCAGCTTACATGGAGAAAAACTGTTTTTT. The full variable domain, rest sourced from reference TRBV7-2 and TRBJ1-4, is GAGVSQSPSNKVTEKGKDVELRCDPISGHTALYWYRQSLGQGLEFLIYFQGNSAPDKSGLPSDRFSAERTGGSVSTLTIQRTQQEDSAVYLCASSLHGEKLFFGSGTQLSVL.

The V and J genes are TRBV4-2 and TRBJ2-7, with D perhaps matching TRBD1 (5 bases). The CDR3 covers 14 residues. The germline V gene encodes CDR1 LGHNA and CDR2 YNFKEQ. V lost 0 bases and J 3 bases, leaving 9 bases between the germline ends. Written as DNA, the CDR3 is TGTGCCAGCAGCCAAGAAAGGCAGGGCTACGAGCAGTACTTC. This translates into CASSQERQGYEQYF.

The V and J genes are TRBV2 and TRBJ2-3; 7 nucleotides match TRBD2. The CDR3 has 17 amino acids. Per germline, CDR1 SNHLY and CDR2 FYNNEI. V lost 2 bases and J lost 0; bases outside the gene matches: 8. The CDR3 loop is CASSENGGSVSTDTQYF. The CDR3 coding sequence is TGTGCCAGCAGTGAAAACGGCGGGAGTGTGAGCACAGATACGCAGTATTTT. The full variable domain, its missing parts supplied by reference TRBV2 and TRBJ2-3, is EPEVTQTPSHQVTQMGQEVILRCVPISNHLYFYWYRQILGQKVEFLVSFYNNEISEKSEIFDDQFSVERPDGSNFTLKIRSTKLEDSAMYFCASSENGGSVSTDTQYFGPGTRLTVL.

The J gene is TRBJ2-7, the V gene TRBV27, with no clear D. The CDR3 is 14 amino acids. Germline CDR1 MNHEY, CDR2 SMNVEV (reference sequence). V was trimmed by 2 bases and J by 0 bases, leaving 8 bases between them. The CDR3 here is CASSLGRASYEQYF. The CDR3 DNA reads TGTGCCAGCAGTTTAGGCCGGGCCTCCTACGAGCAGTACTTC.

The chain recombines TRBV5-8 with TRBJ2-5; unclear D gene. Germline CDR1 is SGHTS and CDR2 is YDEGEE. The V and J ends lost 0 bases and 4 bases respectively, with 10 bases between them. The CDR3 is 14 amino acids. The CDR3 reads CASSLGRTAETQYF. In DNA, the CDR3 is TGTGCCAGCAGCTTGGGCCGGACCGCAGAGACCCAGTACTTC.

The chain combines TRBV9 with TRBJ2-7; TRBD2 is a possible D gene (6 bases). The ends were cut back, 0 bases at V and 8 bases at J, with 12 bases in the middle. The germline CDR1 and CDR2 sequences are SGDLS and YYNGEE. This CDR3 is 13 amino acids long. The CDR3 region has the DNA TGTGCCAGCAGCGTAGTTCATGGGGGGAAGCAGTACTTC. Translation gives CASSVVHGGKQYF.

The chain combines TRBV6-1 with TRBJ2-7; maybe TRBD1 (5 bases). Germline V lookup: CDR1 MNHNS, CDR2 SASEGT. V lost 1 base and J lost 2, with 9 bases in between. CDR3 size: 14 residues. DNA of the CDR3: TGTGCCAGCAGTGAAGAGGGGCCCACCTACGAGCAGTACTTC. Amino acids: CASSEEGPTYEQYF.

The genes are TRBV4-3 and TRBJ1-2; 10 nucleotides align to TRBD1. CDR1 and CDR2 (germline): LGHNA, YSLEER. This CDR3 spans 16 amino acids. After removal of 2 bases from V and 6 bases from J, the junction contained 9 bases not matched to a gene. Here the CDR3 reads CASSQPSDRGHDGYTF. The CDR3, as DNA: TGCGCCAGCAGCCAACCTTCCGACAGGGGGCACGATGGCTACACCTTC.

This chain connects TRBV18 to TRBJ1-2; D is unclear. Germline V gene data show CDR1 as KGHSH and CDR2 as LQKENI. The CDR3 contains 16 residues. The ends were cut back, 2 bases at V and 0 bases at J, with 13 bases in the middle. The CDR3: CASSPDGQVPNYGYTF. The CDR3 DNA reads TGTGCCAGCTCACCAGACGGGCAGGTTCCTAACTATGGCTACACCTTC.

The chain combines TRBV9 with TRBJ2-3; 10 nucleotides align to TRBD2. The CDR3 covers 18 residues. V gave up 2 bases and J gave up 4 bases; unmatched junction bases: 13. Per germline, CDR1 SGDLS and CDR2 YYNGEE. The CDR3 is CASSVHPSAGGNSDTQYF. In nucleotides, the CDR3 is TGTGCCAGCAGCGTCCACCCGTCAGCGGGAGGGAACTCAGATACGCAGTATTTT.

V usage is TRBV5-4 and J usage is TRBJ2-5; D may be TRBD1 (5 bases). Germline V gene sequence: CDR1 SGHNT, CDR2 YYREEE (reference sequence). Trimming cost V 2 bases and J 5 bases, with 13 bases left between them. CDR3 length: 14 residues. CDR3 DNA sequence: TGTGCCAGCAGCTTCCCCTGGACAAGGGAGACCCAGTACTTC. It yields the protein CASSFPWTRETQYF.

The gene calls are TRBV27 and TRBJ2-1, with TRBD2 as a possible D gene (6 bases). The CDR3 is 15 residues long. CDR1 is MNHEY, CDR2 SMNVEV, per germline (reference sequence). The V gene lost 7 bases and the J gene lost 1 base, with 14 bases spanning the gap. The CDR3 region is CASKGVAASYNEQFF. The CDR3 nucleotides read TGTGCCAGCAAAGGGGTAGCGGCTTCCTACAATGAGCAGTTCTTC.

The rearrangement joins TRBV28 to TRBJ1-1, with a weak D call TRBD1 (5 bases). Trimming took off 2 bases at V and 7 bases at J, with 17 bases between the two ends. CDR1 and CDR2 from the germline V gene are MDHEN and SYDVKM. The CDR3 covers 15 residues. Here the CDR3 DNA reads TGTGCCAGCAGTTTAGTGGGGACCTGGTCCGGTGAAGCTTTCTTT. Translation gives CASSLVGTWSGEAFF.

This rearrangement joins TRBV9 to TRBJ1-6; a possible D gene is TRBD1 (5 bases). The germline V and J ends were trimmed by 0 bases and 10 bases, with 11 bases remaining between them. In germline, CDR1 is SGDLS, CDR2 YYNGEE. CDR3 length: 14 residues. The CDR3: CASSVEGIGSPLHF. The CDR3 nucleotides read TGTGCCAGCAGCGTAGAGGGGATCGGGTCACCCCTCCACTTT.

The chain has TRBV27 and TRBJ2-1, with 7 bases lining up with TRBD2. This CDR3 contains 12 residues. The ends lost 10 bases at V and 7 bases at J; junction bases unmatched: 7. Germline CDR1 and CDR2: MNHEY and SMNVEV (reference sequence). The CDR3 DNA reads as TGTGCCACCAAGTGGGGGGGGAATGAGCAGTTCTTC. Translation: CATKWGGNEQFF.

The chain combines TRBV28 with TRBJ2-3; possibly TRBD1 for D (5 bases). This CDR3 has 14 amino acids. CDR1 is MDHEN, CDR2 SYDVKM, per germline. Deletions cut 3 bases from V and 2 bases from J, with 9 bases between. The CDR3 DNA follows: TGTGCCAGCAGTTTTGCAGGGTTCACAGATACGCAGTATTTT. It specifies CASSFAGFTDTQYF. Full variable domain (remainder filled in from reference TRBV28 and TRBJ2-3): DVKVTQSSRYLVKRTGEKVFLECVQDMDHENMFWYRQDPGLGLRLIYFSYDVKMKEKGDIPEGYSVSREKKERFSLILESASTNQTSMYLCASSFAGFTDTQYFGPGTRLTVL.

The DNA of the CDR3 is TGTGCCAGCAGGGATCCGGCTGGAAACACCATATATTTT. It codes for CASRDPAGNTIYF. The chain links TRBV6-5 to TRBJ1-3; D uncertain. Trimming took 6 bases from V and 2 from J, leaving 8 bases between them. Germline values: CDR1 MNHEY, CDR2 SVGAGI. This CDR3 is 13 amino acids long.

The genes are TRBV5-1 and TRBJ2-2, with TRBD2 matching 7 bases. The germline CDR1 and CDR2 sequences are SGHRS and YFSETQ. This CDR3 comprises 15 residues. The V and J ends lost 3 bases and 0 bases, in that order; junction bases with no gene match: 2. This chain's CDR3 is CASSSSGANTGELFF. DNA of the CDR3: TGCGCCAGCAGCTCTAGCGGAGCGAACACCGGGGAGCTGTTTTTT.

This chain uses TRBV7-9 with TRBJ2-1; D perhaps matches TRBD1 (6 bases). CDR3 length equals 17 residues. Germline CDR1 and CDR2: SEHNR and FQNEAQ (reference sequence). Trimming pared 5 bases from V and 2 bases from J, leaving 19 bases between. The CDR3 nucleotides read TGTGCCAGCAGCCGACGACAGGTCTCTAATACCTACAATGAGCAGTTCTTC. It codes for CASSRRQVSNTYNEQFF.

The chain employs TRBV6-4 and TRBJ2-5; D is perhaps TRBD2 (6 bases). V was clipped by 6 bases and J by 3 bases, with 8 bases between them. The CDR3 consists of 12 residues. CDR1 is MRHNA and CDR2 is SNTAGT in the germline V gene. CDR3 bases: TGTGCCAGCAGCATAGCGGAAGAGACCCAGTACTTC. Translated: CASSIAEETQYF.

The chain combines TRBV30 with TRBJ1-4; 7 bases fit TRBD1. The V and J ends lost 1 base and 8 bases, in that order; junction bases with no gene match: 4. CDR1 is GTSNPN, CDR2 SVGIG, per germline (reference sequence). The CDR3 extends over 13 amino acids. The CDR3 nucleotides are TGTGCCTGGAGTGGTCAGGGGGGCGAAAAACTGTTTTTT. This codes for CAWSGQGGEKLFF.

This chain links TRBV2 with TRBJ2-5; D gene ambiguous. Germline loops: CDR1 SNHLY, CDR2 FYNNEI. Deletions cut 4 bases from V and 5 bases from J, with 20 bases between. The CDR3 sequence is 16 residues long. CDR3 sequence reads: CASSASIGRIGETQYF. CDR3 DNA: TGTGCCAGCAGTGCATCCATAGGGCGTATAGGGGAGACCCAGTACTTC.